Listed here is a single T cell receptor (beta chain). Its antigen is as yet unknown. The data were obtained in a study of T cells in Graves' hyperthyroidism and ophthalmopathy. Whole-study results and caveats: Blood samples included most of the expanded thyroid clonotypes exceeding 0.001.

From RNA transcripts, TCR beta CDR3 regions were amplified. Using the HTBI primer set, a first-round RT-PCR was run on the TCR CDR3. TCRdb re-analysed the multiplex PCR reads in MiXCR, keeping a single row per CDR3 protein. Of roughly 700,000 distinct CDR3 sequences in the sample, 17% are singletons; the top ten hold around 15%. The germline CDR1 and CDR2 sequences are LGHNA and YSLEER. The CDR3 has 21 residues. V lost 0 bases, J lost 1 base, and 27 bases lay in between. The TCR comes from a man between 45 and 60 years old with Graves' hyperthyroidism. The sequenced material came from blood. This chain connects TRBV4-3 to TRBJ1-1; no clear D. CDR3 region: CASSQDIWKIRRGEGNTEAFF. The CDR3 nucleotides read TGCGCCAGCAGCCAAGATATTTGGAAGATTCGCCGGGGAGAAGGGAACACTGAAGCTTTCTTT.